This T cell receptor (beta chain) was recovered during a study of neurological immune-mediated disorders. Study-wide findings and caveats: HTLV-1-associated myelopathy ranked highest for TCR clonal expansion and multiple sclerosis lowest, beneath healthy controls.

This clonotype occurred many times. No antigen is known for it. In germline, CDR1 is SGHRS, CDR2 YFSETQ. The CDR3 loop spans 16 amino acids. The ends were cut back, 4 bases at V and 5 bases at J, with 21 bases in the middle. Individuals who volunteered at a blood bank located in Maryland, USA, made up the group of healthy controls. Synthesis of cDNA was performed by 5'RACE using 10-nucleotide random UMIs. TCRdb re-called the 5' RACE reads with MiXCR, one entry per CDR3 protein. Altogether approximately 82,000 distinct CDR3 sequences are present, 14% being singletons, with the ten largest covering around 6.8%.

The TCR comes from a woman aged 45-65 years in good health. The specimen was PBMCs. The chain joins TRBV5-1 to TRBJ1-1, with D maybe TRBD1 (5 bases). The CDR3 nucleotides read TGCGCCAGCAGCCATGGAGGCTCCCAGGGACTTACTGAAGCTTTCTTT. Translating it yields CASSHGGSQGLTEAFF.